These 28 T cell receptor beta chains share one sample of origin, sequenced in a study of OX40 agonist ivuxolimab in advanced cancers. Only in-frame clones appear in the TCRdb table, and some are missing; sequencing was by immunoSEQ multiplex PCR. The table has fewer than 20,000 clones, roughly 84% seen once; the top ten hold 0.69%. The sequences come from CD4+ or CD8+ T cells sorted from blood, collected in a trial of the OX40 agonist ivuxolimab. The receptor set was obtained from an adult with an advanced solid tumor such as melanoma, head and neck, liver or kidney cancer.

The chain has TRBV11-2 and TRBJ2-3; TRBD2 matches at 7 bases. The CDR3 loop spans 15 amino acids. The V and J ends lost 1 base and 3 bases, in that order; junction bases with no gene match: 4. In germline, CDR1 is SGHAT, CDR2 FQNNGV. The CDR3 DNA follows: TGTGCCAGCAGCTTAGTTGGGGGGGTGACAGATACGCAGTATTTT. Protein product: CASSLVGGVTDTQYF.

The chain combines TRBV5-1 with TRBJ1-1; weak D call: TRBD1 (6 bases). The germline V gene has CDR1 SGHRS and CDR2 YFSETQ. V lost 6 bases and J lost 1, with 10 bases in between. This CDR3 is built from 13 residues. The DNA of the CDR3 is TGCGCCAGCAAGGGACACCCGAACACTGAAGCTTTCTTT. Translation: CASKGHPNTEAFF.

This sequence joins TRBV18 and TRBJ2-2; D uncertain. Trimming took off 6 bases at V and 1 base at J, with 9 bases between the two ends. Germline loops: CDR1 KGHSH, CDR2 LQKENI. The CDR3 runs 14 residues. This chain's CDR3 is CASSLPMNTGELFF. CDR3 DNA: TGTGCCAGCTCCCTACCTATGAACACCGGGGAGCTGTTTTTT.

The CDR3 nucleotides are TGTGCCAGCAATGCAAGGACAGGGTCGGTCGATGAGCAGTTCTTC. Amino acid sequence: CASNARTGSVDEQFF. V is TRBV2 and J is TRBJ2-1; 8 nucleotides agree with TRBD1. J was trimmed by 8 bases and V by 7 bases; bases with no gene match: 13. Germline CDR1 is SNHLY and CDR2 is FYNNEI. The CDR3 is 15 amino acids.

V and J are TRBV29-1 and TRBJ2-7; tentative D call: TRBD2 (6 bases). CDR3 length: 13 amino acids. The ends were cut back, 6 bases at V and 2 bases at J, with 14 bases in the middle. Germline values: CDR1 SQVTM, CDR2 ANQGSEA. CDR3 in DNA: TGCAGCGTCACTGTAGCGGCTACCTACGAGCAGTACTTC. Its protein is CSVTVAATYEQYF.

V is TRBV6-6 and J is TRBJ2-2; D not certain. This CDR3 is built from 14 residues. The germline V and J ends were trimmed by 5 bases and 2 bases, with 9 bases remaining between them. CDR1 MNHNY and CDR2 SVGAGI come from the germline V gene (reference sequence). This CDR3 is CASSRRKNTGELFF. The CDR3, as DNA: TGTGCCAGCAGTCGAAGAAAAAACACCGGGGAGCTGTTTTTT.

This chain links TRBV5-1 with TRBJ1-1; the match to TRBD1 covers 7 bases. The CDR3 loop spans 16 amino acids. Per germline, CDR1 SGHRS and CDR2 YFSETQ. Trimming cost V 4 bases and J 1 base; bases outside gene matches: 10. The CDR3: CASSPGPDRRNTEAFF. The CDR3 nucleotides are TGCGCCAGCAGCCCGGGCCCGGACAGGAGGAACACTGAAGCTTTCTTT.

The rearrangement uses TRBV27 and TRBJ1-2; D may be TRBD1 (6 bases). The V gene's germline CDR1 is MNHEY and CDR2 SMNVEV (reference sequence). The CDR3 is 13 residues long. The germline V and J ends were trimmed by 2 bases and 2 bases, with 6 bases remaining between them. The CDR3 sequence is CASSLRGNYGYTF. CDR3 sequence (DNA): TGTGCCAGCAGTTTAAGGGGGAACTATGGCTACACCTTC.

This clone was seen just once. V gene TRBV7-9 combines with J gene TRBJ2-5, with TRBD2 matching over 7 bases. The V and J ends lost 5 bases and 5 bases, in that order; junction bases with no gene match: 8. CDR1 SEHNR and CDR2 FQNEAQ come from the germline V gene (reference sequence). The CDR3 is made up of 14 amino acids. The CDR3 loop reads CASSLFGGGETQYF. As DNA, the CDR3 is TGTGCCAGCAGCCTCTTTGGGGGAGGGGAGACCCAGTACTTC.

The chain couples TRBV10-3 to TRBJ1-1; the D gene is possibly TRBD1 (5 bases). Germline lookup yields CDR1 ENHRY and CDR2 SYGVKD. The ends were cut back, 7 bases at V and 1 base at J, with 7 bases in the middle. The CDR3 spans 12 residues. This CDR3 is CAIKQGNTEAFF. In DNA, the CDR3 is TGTGCCATCAAGCAGGGGAACACTGAAGCTTTCTTT.

The chain recombines TRBV29-1 with TRBJ1-1; 8 bases match TRBD1. This CDR3 is built from 14 residues. With 4 bases clipped from V and 7 bases from J, the junction kept 11 bases outside the gene matches. The germline CDR1 and CDR2 sequences are SQVTM and ANQGSEA. CDR3: CSVVGGRGQDEAFF. DNA of the CDR3: TGCAGCGTTGTTGGGGGCAGGGGGCAGGATGAAGCTTTCTTT.

The CDR3 sequence is CASSPRVQGEIVDYGYTF. The CDR3 DNA sequence: TGCGCCAGCAGCCCCCGCGTGCAGGGGGAAATTGTGGACTATGGCTACACCTTC. The rearrangement uses TRBV5-1 and TRBJ1-2, with 7 bases fitting TRBD1. The V gene end was trimmed by 4 bases and the J gene end by 3 bases; junction bases not matched to a gene: 18. The CDR3 is made up of 18 amino acids. CDR1 and CDR2 from the germline V gene are SGHRS and YFSETQ.

This clone appeared a single time. The junction and the germline gene differ at one end; a read error may be behind it. The chain uses TRBV14 and TRBJ2-4, with D possibly being TRBD2 (7 bases). Germline CDR1 and CDR2: SGHDN and FVKESK. The CDR3 runs to 12 residues. CDR3 residues: CASSSGGPILYF. The CDR3 nucleotides read TGTGCCAGCAGCTCCGGGGGGCCGATTCTGTACTTC.

The chain carries TRBV15 and TRBJ1-1; D not resolved. This CDR3 has 15 residues. V lost 1 base and J 0 bases, leaving 9 bases between the germline ends. The V gene's germline CDR1 is LNHNV and CDR2 YYDKDF (reference sequence). The CDR3 reads CATSRGYSMNTEAFF. CDR3 nucleotides: TGTGCCACCAGCAGAGGGTACAGCATGAACACTGAAGCTTTCTTT.

This clone was detected once. The chain carries TRBV2 and TRBJ2-5, with D possibly being TRBD1 (6 bases). Deletions cut 5 bases from V and 5 bases from J, with 18 bases between. This CDR3 has 15 amino acids. Germline assignment: CDR1 SNHLY and CDR2 FYNNEI. CDR3 in amino acids: CASSPGGQRGETQYF. The CDR3 DNA is TGTGCCAGCAGTCCTGGGGGACAAAGGGGGGAGACCCAGTACTTC.

The rearrangement uses TRBV11-2 and TRBJ1-2; possible D gene TRBD1, 5 bases. The V end was cut by 4 bases, the J end by 7 bases, with 16 bases between. CDR1 and CDR2 (germline): SGHAT, FQNNGV. The CDR3 runs to 14 residues. The CDR3 here is CASSSMTASGGYTF. The CDR3 nucleotides read TGTGCCAGCAGCTCCATGACAGCTTCGGGTGGCTACACCTTC.

The chain is built from TRBV5-1 and TRBJ2-6; D is undetermined. This CDR3 contains 16 residues. Trimming removed 4 bases at V and 0 bases at J, with 11 bases between. Per germline, CDR1 SGHRS and CDR2 YFSETQ. For the CDR3, the DNA is TGCGCCAGCAGCGCGTGGCTGAGCTCTGGGGCCAACGTCCTGACTTTC. This encodes CASSAWLSSGANVLTF. The full variable domain, in which reference TRBV5-1 and TRBJ2-6 provide the parts outside the CDR3, is KAGVTQTPRYLIKTRGQQVTLSCSPISGHRSVSWYQQTPGQGLQFLFEYFSETQRNKGNFPGRFSGRQFSNSRSEMNVSTLELGDSALYLCASSAWLSSGANVLTFGAGSRLTVL.

CDR3 protein: CASSPGQFTDTQYF. Here the CDR3 DNA reads TGTGCCAGCAGCCCCGGACAGTTCACAGATACGCAGTATTTT. V and J are TRBV6-4 and TRBJ2-3, with D maybe TRBD1 (6 bases). V dropped 6 bases and J dropped 2 bases, with 12 bases sitting between them. Germline V gene data show CDR1 as MRHNA and CDR2 as SNTAGT. This CDR3 is built from 14 residues.

The CDR3 is CASSPTTGGYNSPLHF. The CDR3 coding sequence is TGTGCCAGCAGCCCAACGACAGGGGGGTATAATTCACCCCTCCACTTT. This chain connects TRBV7-9 to TRBJ1-6, with 9 bases matching TRBD1. This CDR3 contains 16 residues. The V gene's germline CDR1 is SEHNR and CDR2 FQNEAQ (reference sequence). Unmatched junction bases numbered 6, after V lost 5 bases and J lost 4 bases.

The chain has TRBV6-1 and TRBJ2-5; the match to TRBD2 covers 7 bases. V lost 7 bases and J lost 8; bases outside the gene matches: 13. Germline loops: CDR1 MNHNS, CDR2 SASEGT. The CDR3 covers 14 residues. DNA of the CDR3: TGTGCCAGCAAACCGGGACTACCGCATGATACCCAGTACTTC. This encodes CASKPGLPHDTQYF.

The rearrangement joins TRBV27 to TRBJ2-3; 7 bases line up with TRBD2. CDR3 length: 16 amino acids. After removal of 2 bases from V and 5 bases from J, the junction contained 10 bases not matched to a gene. The germline gives CDR1 MNHEY, CDR2 SMNVEV (reference sequence). Written as DNA, the CDR3 is TGTGCCAGCAGTTTAAGACTAGCTCGGGGGGTAGATACGCAGTATTTT. Amino acid sequence: CASSLRLARGVDTQYF.

This sequence joins TRBV10-2 and TRBJ1-2, with D maybe TRBD1 (6 bases). This CDR3 contains 13 residues. V was cut by 5 bases and J by 4 bases, with 11 bases left in between. Per the germline V gene, CDR1 is WSHSY and CDR2 is SAAADI. The CDR3 nucleotides are TGCGCCAGCAGTTCAGACAGGAGCTATGGCTACACCTTC. Its protein is CASSSDRSYGYTF.

This sequence joins TRBV2 and TRBJ1-2; D gene unclear. Germline V CDR1 and CDR2: SNHLY, FYNNEI. CDR3 length: 15 amino acids. Trimming pared 2 bases from V and 2 bases from J, leaving 12 bases between. The CDR3 coding sequence is TGTGCCAGCAGTGAATTGGGCAGTTCGAACTATGGCTACACCTTC. Protein sequence: CASSELGSSNYGYTF.

This clone is medium-sized within its sample. The chain has TRBV14 and TRBJ1-5; TRBD1 matches 8 bases. Per germline, CDR1 SGHDN and CDR2 FVKESK. There are 13 residues in the CDR3. With V trimmed by 4 bases and J by 6 bases, 2 bases remained unmatched. CDR3 sequence: CASSRGQAQPQHF. In DNA, the CDR3 is TGTGCCAGCAGCCGGGGACAGGCTCAGCCCCAGCATTTT. The full variable domain, its missing parts supplied by reference TRBV14 and TRBJ1-5, is EAGVTQFPSHSVIEKGQTVTLRCDPISGHDNLYWYRRVMGKEIKFLLHFVKESKQDESGMPNNRFLAERTGGTYSTLKVQPAELEDSGVYFCASSRGQAQPQHFGDGTRLSIL.

The V call is TRBV7-8, the J call TRBJ2-3; no clear D gene. CDR1 SGHVS and CDR2 FQNEAQ come from the germline V gene. This CDR3 is built from 14 residues. The V end was cut by 1 base, the J end by 3 bases, with 8 bases between. The CDR3 sequence: CASSLGVRTDTQYF. The CDR3 nucleotides read TGTGCCAGCAGCTTAGGAGTGAGGACAGATACGCAGTATTTT.

This chain uses TRBV5-1 with TRBJ2-3; 11 positions match TRBD2. The J segment lost 5 bases and the V segment lost 5 bases, leaving 10 bases of the junction unmatched. CDR1 and CDR2 from the germline V gene are SGHRS and YFSETQ. There are 16 residues in the CDR3. This CDR3 reads CASRLILAGDVDTQYF. The CDR3 nucleotides read TGCGCCAGCAGGCTAATACTAGCGGGAGACGTAGATACGCAGTATTTT.

V and J are TRBV5-1 and TRBJ2-7; 11 nucleotides match TRBD2. The CDR3 covers 15 residues. In germline, CDR1 is SGHRS, CDR2 YFSETQ. Trimming took 4 bases from V and 3 from J; bases not matched to a gene: 6. DNA of the CDR3: TGCGCCAGCAGCCCGACTAGCGGGGTATTCTACGAGCAGTACTTC. Residues: CASSPTSGVFYEQYF. Full variable domain (rest looked up from reference TRBV5-1 and TRBJ2-7): KAGVTQTPRYLIKTRGQQVTLSCSPISGHRSVSWYQQTPGQGLQFLFEYFSETQRNKGNFPGRFSGRQFSNSRSEMNVSTLELGDSALYLCASSPTSGVFYEQYFGPGTRLTVT.

The gene calls are TRBV25-1 and TRBJ2-4, with D possibly being TRBD2 (5 bases). The ends were cut back, 4 bases at V and 1 base at J, with 11 bases in the middle. The CDR3 has 15 residues. Germline V CDR1 and CDR2: MGHDK, SYGVNS. The CDR3 DNA follows: TGTGCCAGCAGTGTGGCTAGCTTTGCCAAAAACATTCAGTACTTC. Protein sequence: CASSVASFAKNIQYF.